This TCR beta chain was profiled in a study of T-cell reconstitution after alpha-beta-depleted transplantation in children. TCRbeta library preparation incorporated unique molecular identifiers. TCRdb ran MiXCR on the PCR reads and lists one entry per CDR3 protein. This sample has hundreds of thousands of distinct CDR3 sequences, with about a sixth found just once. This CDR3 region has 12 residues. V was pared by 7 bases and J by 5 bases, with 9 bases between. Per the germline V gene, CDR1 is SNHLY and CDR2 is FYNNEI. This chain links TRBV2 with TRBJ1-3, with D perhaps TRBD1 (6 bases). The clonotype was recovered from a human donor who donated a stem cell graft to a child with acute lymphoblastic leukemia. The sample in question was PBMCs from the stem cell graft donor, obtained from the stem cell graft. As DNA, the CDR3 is TGTGCCAGCAACAGGGACAGAAACACCATATATTTT. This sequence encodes CASNRDRNTIYF. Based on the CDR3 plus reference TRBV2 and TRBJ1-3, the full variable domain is EPEVTQTPSHQVTQMGQEVILRCVPISNHLYFYWYRQILGQKVEFLVSFYNNEISEKSEIFDDQFSVERPDGSNFTLKIRSTKLEDSAMYFCASNRDRNTIYFGEGSWLTVV.